Listed below are T cell receptor beta chains from one sample, sequenced in a study of CD8 T cells in Susac syndrome. TCRdb analysed the immunoSEQ multiplex PCR reads with MiXCR anew, one entry per CDR3 protein. Of some 96,000 distinct CDR3 sequences listed, about 95% are singletons. The sequenced material came from CD8+ T cells from PBMCs. These receptors came from a human donor with Susac syndrome. Both conserved end residues are part of each CDR3. Each record gives: CDR3 protein, CDR3 DNA, J gene, D gene, V gene, clone size. A D gene is named only where the DNA matches it firmly. Clone size is not always given. Where it is, it says once, few, many or a class for expanded clones.

CASRPEHQNPPLQETQYF TGCGCCAGCAGACCCGAGCATCAGAACCCCCCCCTCCAAGAGACCCAGTACTTC TRBJ2-5 - TRBV4-1 -
CASSRRTGTGFLKQYF TGCGCCAGCAGCCGAAGAACCGGGACAGGGTTTTTGAAGCAGTACTTC TRBJ2-7 TRBD1 TRBV4-1 -
CASSLAPTGYNEQFF TGTGCCAGCAGTTTAGCTCCTACAGGATACAATGAGCAGTTCTTC TRBJ2-1 - TRBV27 -
CASRRTGGGLAFTGELFF TGTGCCAGCAGGCGGACAGGGGGGGGACTAGCCTTCACCGGGGAGCTGTTTTTT TRBJ2-2 - TRBV6-1 -
CASSVAGAQNTEAFF TGTGCCAGCAGCGTAGCAGGGGCGCAGAACACTGAAGCTTTCTTT TRBJ1-1 - TRBV9 -
CSVTWVSKYNEQFF TGCAGCGTGACTTGGGTCTCCAAATACAATGAGCAGTTCTTC TRBJ2-1 - TRBV29-1 once
CASSFRQGDSTDTQYF TGTGCCAGCAGCTTCAGACAGGGAGATAGCACAGATACGCAGTATTTT TRBJ2-3 TRBD1 TRBV11-2 -
CASSLEEGGETQYF TGTGCCAGCAGTTTAGAGGAGGGGGGAGAGACCCAGTACTTC TRBJ2-5 - TRBV12-3/TRBV12-4 -
CATSDDDRIYEQYF TGTGCCACCAGCGACGACGACAGAATCTACGAGCAGTACTTC TRBJ2-7 - TRBV15 once
CSVEAGLHEQFF TGCAGCGTAGAGGCGGGACTCCATGAGCAGTTCTTC TRBJ2-1 - TRBV29-1 -
CASKMGQTNHNEQFF TGTGCCAGCAAAATGGGACAGACAAATCACAATGAGCAGTTCTTC TRBJ2-1 TRBD1 TRBV14 -
CSVGTGEYNEQFF TGCAGCGTTGGGACAGGGGAATACAATGAGCAGTTCTTC TRBJ2-1 TRBD1 TRBV29-1 -
CATSREPDNEQFF TGTGCCACCAGCAGAGAACCAGACAATGAGCAGTTCTTC TRBJ2-1 - TRBV15 -
CASSLLTEKDWAGELFF TGTGCCAGCAGTTTATTGACGGAAAAGGATTGGGCCGGGGAGCTGTTTTTT TRBJ2-2 - TRBV27 -
CASSVVGYLSETQYF TGTGCCAGCAGCGTAGTAGGTTATCTCTCGGAGACCCAGTACTTC TRBJ2-5 - TRBV9 -
CASSQPGGVDEQYF TGCGCCAGCAGCCAACCAGGAGGGGTCGACGAGCAGTACTTC TRBJ2-7 - TRBV4-1 -
CSVEAGPNVEAFF TGCAGCGTTGAGGCAGGGCCAAACGTTGAAGCTTTCTTT TRBJ1-1 - TRBV29-1 -
CASSYSIAPQYNEQFF TGTGCCAGCAGTTACTCGATCGCGCCCCAATACAATGAGCAGTTCTTC TRBJ2-1 - TRBV6-5 once
CASSLRAEFRVNLGQYF TGTGCCAGCAGCTTAAGGGCCGAGTTCAGGGTTAATCTCGGGCAGTACTTC TRBJ2-7 - TRBV7-2 -
CASSYSLTSGHEQFF TGTGCCAGCAGTTACTCGCTAACTAGCGGTCATGAGCAGTTCTTC TRBJ2-1 TRBD2 TRBV6-5 -
CAISDDGVSSYNEQFF TGTGCCATCAGTGATGATGGGGTTAGCTCCTACAATGAGCAGTTCTTC TRBJ2-1 - TRBV10-3 -
CASSARGSDNEQFF TGTGCCAGCAGTGCCAGGGGTTCCGACAATGAGCAGTTCTTC TRBJ2-1 - TRBV2 -
CASSQGTVQETQYF TGTGCCAGCAGCCAAGGGACCGTTCAAGAGACCCAGTACTTC TRBJ2-5 - TRBV3-1 -
CAISEEGYGYTF TGTGCCATCAGTGAAGAGGGCTATGGCTACACCTTC TRBJ1-2 - TRBV10-3 once
CASSQRRSLVGTEAFF TGTGCCAGCAGCCAAAGAAGGAGTTTAGTGGGAACTGAAGCTTTCTTT TRBJ1-1 - TRBV3-1 -
CATSGSKGLVGYF TGTGCCACCAGCGGCTCGAAGGGACTCGTGGGGTATTTT TRBJ2-3 - TRBV15 -
CASNEGGSPLHF TGTGCCAGCAACGAGGGGGGATCACCCCTCCACTTT TRBJ1-6 - TRBV5-6 -
CASSQQAGGTDTQYF TGTGCCAGCAGCCAACAAGCGGGGGGCACAGATACGCAGTATTTT TRBJ2-3 TRBD2 TRBV7-2 -
CASNGAGQGNVYEQYF TGTGCCAGCAATGGGGCGGGACAGGGGAACGTCTACGAGCAGTACTTC TRBJ2-7 TRBD1 TRBV12-3/TRBV12-4 -
CASSTRDRRYQPQHF TGTGCCAGCAGTACCCGGGACAGACGTTATCAGCCCCAGCATTTT TRBJ1-5 TRBD1 TRBV12-3/TRBV12-4 -
CSAIFPGRSYNEQFF TGCAGTGCTATCTTTCCCGGTCGATCCTACAATGAGCAGTTCTTC TRBJ2-1 - TRBV20-1 -
CASSLDTANTGELFF TGCGCCAGCAGCTTGGACACCGCGAACACCGGGGAGCTGTTTTTT TRBJ2-2 - TRBV5-1 once
CASGSGHEQFF TGTGCTAGTGGTTCTGGGCATGAGCAGTTCTTC TRBJ2-1 - TRBV12-5 -
CATSQGETQYF TGTGCCACCAGTCAGGGAGAGACCCAGTACTTC TRBJ2-5 - TRBV24-1 -
CASSQPRGGELFF TGCGCCAGCAGCCAGCCCCGGGGCGGGGAGCTGTTTTTT TRBJ2-2 - TRBV4-1 -
CSARILGGSYNEQFF TGCAGTGCCAGGATCTTGGGGGGATCCTACAATGAGCAGTTCTTC TRBJ2-1 - TRBV20-1 -
CASSPPGGGEQFF TGTGCCAGCTCCCCTCCCGGGGGAGGTGAGCAGTTCTTC TRBJ2-1 - TRBV21-1 -
CSVGQGQFGETQYF TGCAGCGTTGGGCAGGGACAATTCGGAGAGACCCAGTACTTC TRBJ2-5 - TRBV29-1 -
CARTQREETEAFF TGTGCCAGGACTCAGAGAGAAGAAACTGAAGCTTTCTTT TRBJ1-1 - TRBV25-1 -
CSVEDQAGGAFF TGCAGCGTTGAAGATCAAGCAGGAGGAGCTTTCTTT TRBJ1-1 - TRBV29-1 once
CASSESDGDTQYF TGTGCCAGCAGTGAATCCGATGGAGATACGCAGTATTTT TRBJ2-3 - TRBV25-1 once
CASSLLGTASEQYF TGTGCCAGCAGCTTATTAGGAACCGCGTCCGAGCAGTACTTC TRBJ2-7 - TRBV11-2 -
CASSYSREAFF TGTGCCAGCAGTTACTCGCGTGAAGCTTTCTTT TRBJ1-1 - TRBV6-6 -
CATRSIDGYTF TGTGCCACCAGATCCATAGATGGCTACACCTTC TRBJ1-2 - TRBV24-1 -
CASSQTSGSQETQYF TGTGCCAGCAGCCAGACTAGCGGGAGCCAAGAGACCCAGTACTTC TRBJ2-5 TRBD2 TRBV7-3 -
CASSDHSGGGTDTQYF TGTGCCAGCAGTGACCATAGCGGAGGAGGGACAGATACGCAGTATTTT TRBJ2-3 - TRBV6-4 -
CASSQDAGQVLGETQYF TGTGCCAGCAGCCAAGACGCTGGACAGGTTCTCGGGGAGACCCAGTACTTC TRBJ2-5 TRBD1 TRBV4-2 -
CATSDTYGYTF TGTGCCACCAGTGATACCTATGGCTACACCTTC TRBJ1-2 - TRBV24-1 -
CASSSRNIQYF TGTGCCAGCTCCTCGAGGAACATTCAGTACTTC TRBJ2-4 - TRBV18 -
CASSLDWWNQPQHF TGTGCCAGCAGCTTAGATTGGTGGAATCAGCCCCAGCATTTT TRBJ1-5 - TRBV11-2 -
CSARVPHSNQPQHF TGCAGTGCTCGGGTTCCACATAGCAATCAGCCCCAGCATTTT TRBJ1-5 - TRBV20-1 once
CATSRTPGLAVPETQYF TGTGCCACCAGCAGAACCCCGGGACTAGCGGTTCCGGAGACCCAGTACTTC TRBJ2-5 TRBD2 TRBV15 -